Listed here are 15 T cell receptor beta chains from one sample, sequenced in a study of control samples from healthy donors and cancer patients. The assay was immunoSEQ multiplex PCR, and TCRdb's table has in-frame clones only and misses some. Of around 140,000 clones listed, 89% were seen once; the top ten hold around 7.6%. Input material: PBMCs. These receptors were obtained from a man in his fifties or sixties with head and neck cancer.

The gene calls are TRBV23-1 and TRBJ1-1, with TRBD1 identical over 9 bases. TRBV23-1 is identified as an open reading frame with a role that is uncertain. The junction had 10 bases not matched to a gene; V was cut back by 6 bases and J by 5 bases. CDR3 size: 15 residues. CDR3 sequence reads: CASRVQGASGTEAFF. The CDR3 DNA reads TGCGCCAGCAGGGTACAGGGGGCATCGGGTACTGAAGCTTTCTTT.

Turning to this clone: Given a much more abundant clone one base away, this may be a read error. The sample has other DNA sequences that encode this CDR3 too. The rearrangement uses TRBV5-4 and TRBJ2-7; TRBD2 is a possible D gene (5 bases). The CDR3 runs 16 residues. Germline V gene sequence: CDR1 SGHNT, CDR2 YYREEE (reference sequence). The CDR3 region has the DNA TGTGCTAGCAGCTTCCCGGGATCCCAAAGGCCCTACGAGCAGTACTTC. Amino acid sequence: CASSFPGSQRPYEQYF.

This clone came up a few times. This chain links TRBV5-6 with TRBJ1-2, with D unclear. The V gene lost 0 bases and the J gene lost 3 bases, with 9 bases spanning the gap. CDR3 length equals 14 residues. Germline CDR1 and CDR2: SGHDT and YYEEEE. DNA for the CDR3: TGTGCCAGCAGCTTGGCAAGACTAGACTATGGCTACACCTTC. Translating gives CASSLARLDYGYTF.

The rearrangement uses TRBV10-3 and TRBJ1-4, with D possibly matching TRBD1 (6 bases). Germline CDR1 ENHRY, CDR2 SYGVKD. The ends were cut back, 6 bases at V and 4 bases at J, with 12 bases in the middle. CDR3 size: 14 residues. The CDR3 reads CAIRSDRYNEKLFF. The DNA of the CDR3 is TGTGCCATCAGGTCCGACAGGTATAATGAAAAACTGTTTTTT.

The CDR3 is CASSPDQGQPQHF. For the CDR3, the DNA is TGTGCCAGCAGCCCTGACCAGGGTCAGCCCCAGCATTTT. This chain uses TRBV12-3 or TRBV12-4 with TRBJ1-5, with a possible D match to TRBD1 (5 bases). The V gene lost 6 bases and the J gene lost 6 bases, with 12 bases spanning the gap. This CDR3 is built from 13 residues.

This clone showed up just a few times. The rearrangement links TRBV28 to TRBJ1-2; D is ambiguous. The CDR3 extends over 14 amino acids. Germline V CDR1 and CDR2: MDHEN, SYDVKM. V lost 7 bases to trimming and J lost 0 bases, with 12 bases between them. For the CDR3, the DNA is TGTGCCAGCACTAACTCGCCACCTAACTATGGCTACACCTTC. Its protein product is CASTNSPPNYGYTF.

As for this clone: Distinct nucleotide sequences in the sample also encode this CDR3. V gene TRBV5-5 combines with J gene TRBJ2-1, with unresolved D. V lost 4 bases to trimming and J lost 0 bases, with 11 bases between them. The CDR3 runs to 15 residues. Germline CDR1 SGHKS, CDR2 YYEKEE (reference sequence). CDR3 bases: TGTGCCAGCAGCCTGGTGGACCTCTCCTACAATGAGCAGTTCTTC. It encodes CASSLVDLSYNEQFF. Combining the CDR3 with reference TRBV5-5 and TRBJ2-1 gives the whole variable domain DAGVTQSPTHLIKTRGQQVTLRCSPISGHKSVSWYQQVLGQGPQFIFQYYEKEERGRGNFPDRFSARQFPNYSSELNVNALLLGDSALYLCASSLVDLSYNEQFFGPGTRLTVL.

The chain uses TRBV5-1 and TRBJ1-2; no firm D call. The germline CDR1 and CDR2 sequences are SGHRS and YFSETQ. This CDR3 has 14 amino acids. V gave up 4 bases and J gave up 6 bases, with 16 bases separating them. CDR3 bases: TGCGCCAGCAGCCAACCGGGCCAGCATAATGGCTACACCTTC. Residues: CASSQPGQHNGYTF.

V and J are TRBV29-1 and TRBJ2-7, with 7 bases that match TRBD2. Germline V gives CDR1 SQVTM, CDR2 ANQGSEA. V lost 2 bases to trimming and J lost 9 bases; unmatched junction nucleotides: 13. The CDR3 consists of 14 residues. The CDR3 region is CSVEPGGTESGQYF. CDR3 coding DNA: TGCAGCGTTGAACCGGGAGGCACCGAGTCCGGGCAGTACTTC.

The CDR3 sequence is CASSSGTGGANEKLFF. The CDR3 DNA follows: TGTGCCAGCAGTAGCGGGACAGGGGGGGCTAATGAAAAACTGTTTTTT. The chain couples TRBV6-6 to TRBJ1-4; 11 nucleotides align to TRBD1. CDR3 length equals 16 residues. Trimming at V came to 5 bases and at J to 3 bases, leaving 5 bases not matched to a gene. Germline V gene sequence: CDR1 MNHNY, CDR2 SVGAGI (reference sequence).

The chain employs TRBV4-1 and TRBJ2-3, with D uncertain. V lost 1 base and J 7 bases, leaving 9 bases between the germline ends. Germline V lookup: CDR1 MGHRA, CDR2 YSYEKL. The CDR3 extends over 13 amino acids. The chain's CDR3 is CASSQVFPHTQYF. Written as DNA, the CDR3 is TGCGCCAGCAGCCAAGTTTTCCCACATACGCAGTATTTT.

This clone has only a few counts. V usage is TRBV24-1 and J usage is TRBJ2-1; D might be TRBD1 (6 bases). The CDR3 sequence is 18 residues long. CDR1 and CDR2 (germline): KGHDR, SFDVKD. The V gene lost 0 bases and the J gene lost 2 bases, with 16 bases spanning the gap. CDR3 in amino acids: CATSDLKPLRGTYNEQFF. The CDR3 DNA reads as TGTGCCACCAGTGATTTGAAGCCTCTGAGGGGGACCTACAATGAGCAGTTCTTC.

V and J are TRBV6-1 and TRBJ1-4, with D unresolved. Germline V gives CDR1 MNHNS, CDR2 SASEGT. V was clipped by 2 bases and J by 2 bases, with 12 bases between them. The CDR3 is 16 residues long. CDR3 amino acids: CASSEFRIRTNEKLFF. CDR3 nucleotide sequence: TGTGCCAGCAGTGAATTCCGGATTCGGACTAATGAAAAACTGTTTTTT.

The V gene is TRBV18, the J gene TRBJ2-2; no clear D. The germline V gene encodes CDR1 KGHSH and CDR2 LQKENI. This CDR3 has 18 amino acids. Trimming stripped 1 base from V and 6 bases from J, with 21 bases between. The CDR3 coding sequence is TGTGCCAGCTCACCACAGGTCGCGCCAGGTTGGTCTGCCGGGGAGCTGTTTTTT. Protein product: CASSPQVAPGWSAGELFF.

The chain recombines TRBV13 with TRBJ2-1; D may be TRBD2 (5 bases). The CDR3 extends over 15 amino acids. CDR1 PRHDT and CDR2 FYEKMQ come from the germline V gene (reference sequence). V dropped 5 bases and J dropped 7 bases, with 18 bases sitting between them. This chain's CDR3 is CASSLRDHDVNEQFF. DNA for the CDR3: TGTGCCAGCAGCCTCCGGGATCATGATGTGAATGAGCAGTTCTTC.